One sample yielded the 17 T cell receptor beta chains listed below, sequenced in a study of regulatory T cells in long-lasting Graves disease. Construction of TCR beta libraries relied on iRepertoire HTBI primers and on Arm-PCR targeting CDR3 regions. Via MiXCR, TCRdb re-called the multiplex PCR reads, giving one row per CDR3 protein. The sample shows roughly 500,000 distinct CDR3 sequences, less than 25% of them seen only once. The time point is: persistent/refractory GD, antithyroid drugs over 5 years with positive TRAb. Extracted PBMC RNA gave rise to the TCR library. The source was peripheral blood mononuclear cells (PBMCs), collected when the disease was refractory, from a patient treated with antithyroid drugs. These TCRs come from a female donor with Graves disease.

This clonotype occurred a few times. CDR3: CASSPWRGAISGNTIYF. As DNA, the CDR3 is TGTGCCAGCAGTCCCTGGCGGGGTGCCATCTCTGGAAACACCATATATTTT. The rearrangement links TRBV28 to TRBJ1-3; D call uncertain. V dropped 5 bases and J dropped 0 bases, with 17 bases sitting between them. The CDR3 has 17 amino acids. Germline loops: CDR1 MDHEN, CDR2 SYDVKM.

This clonotype was seen repeatedly, ten times or more. The chain recombines TRBV19 with TRBJ2-7; TRBD1 or TRBD2 may be the D gene (5 bases each). This CDR3 is 14 amino acids long. The germline V gene encodes CDR1 LNHDA and CDR2 SQIVND (reference sequence). Trimming pared 4 bases from V and 3 bases from J, leaving 13 bases between. The CDR3 DNA follows: TGTGCCAGTAGTACCGCCGGGGCTGGCTACGAGCAGTACTTC. Translating it yields CASSTAGAGYEQYF.

The chain employs TRBV9 and TRBJ2-4; D is unresolved. V lost 0 bases to trimming and J lost 8 bases, with 6 bases between them. This CDR3 is 12 amino acids long. From germline, CDR1 is SGDLS and CDR2 YYNGEE. The CDR3 loop reads CASSVGEDIQYF. In nucleotides, the CDR3 is TGTGCCAGCAGCGTAGGTGAGGACATTCAGTACTTC.

This clonotype was found many times. The chain joins TRBV2 to TRBJ1-5; D unclear. Germline lookup yields CDR1 SNHLY and CDR2 FYNNEI. The V gene lost 2 bases and the J gene lost 2 bases, with 10 bases spanning the gap. This CDR3 is built from 15 residues. CDR3 loop: CASSESVKGNQPQHF. The CDR3 DNA sequence: TGTGCCAGCAGTGAATCGGTGAAGGGCAATCAGCCCCAGCATTTT.

This clonotype came up many times. The chain links TRBV20-1 to TRBJ1-5, with TRBD1 as a possible D gene (6 bases). V lost 7 bases and J lost 3, with 13 bases in between. CDR1 DFQATT and CDR2 SNEGSKA come from the germline V gene (reference sequence). The CDR3 has 13 amino acids. Written as DNA, the CDR3 is TGCAGTGTTTCGCAGGGGCTCAATCAGCCCCAGCATTTT. Amino acids: CSVSQGLNQPQHF.

This clonotype was detected ten times or more. The chain links TRBV7-3 to TRBJ2-6; 7 bases match TRBD1. CDR3 length equals 18 residues. The germline V gene encodes CDR1 SGHTA and CDR2 FQGTGA. V trimming: 3 bases; J trimming: 0 bases; junction bases outside the gene matches: 8. In DNA, the CDR3 is TGTGCCAGCAGCTTTTCCGGGACAGACCACTCTGGGGCCAACGTCCTGACTTTC. As protein: CASSFSGTDHSGANVLTF. The entire variable domain, with the rest obtained from reference TRBV7-3 and TRBJ2-6, is as follows: GAGVSQTPSNKVTEKGKYVELRCDPISGHTALYWYRQSLGQGPEFLIYFQGTGAADDSGLPNDRFFAVRPEGSVSTLKIQRTERGDSAVYLCASSFSGTDHSGANVLTFGAGSRLTVL.

This clonotype showed up many times. The chain joins TRBV11-2 to TRBJ2-4, with 8 bases identical to TRBD2. J gave up 0 bases and V 5 bases, and 12 bases lay outside the gene matches. Germline CDR1 reads SGHAT; CDR2 reads FQNNGV. The CDR3 sequence is 18 residues long. CDR3 region: CASSTGGRAGVAKNIQYF. For the CDR3, the DNA is TGTGCCAGCAGCACGGGGGGCAGAGCGGGGGTAGCCAAAAACATTCAGTACTTC.

The chain combines TRBV4-3 with TRBJ2-5; D is uncertain. The DNA end favors TRBJ2-7, so the J call may be wrong. This CDR3 is built from 14 residues. CDR1 is LGHNA, CDR2 YSLEER, per germline. Written as DNA, the CDR3 is TGCGCCAGCAGCCAAACGGGTTACAACTACGAGCAGTACTTC. Its translation is CASSQTGYNYEQYF.

This clonotype has a count of ten or more. The J gene is TRBJ2-7, the V gene TRBV20-1; D gene unclear. The CDR3 is 14 amino acids. Germline V gives CDR1 DFQATT, CDR2 SNEGSKA (reference sequence). V was shortened by 4 bases and J by 4 bases, with 17 bases between the two germline ends. The CDR3 sequence is CSATPARGPYEQYF. As DNA, the CDR3 is TGCAGTGCTACCCCGGCGAGAGGACCATACGAGCAGTACTTC.

The chain recombines TRBV9 with TRBJ1-1; 7 positions agree with TRBD1. The CDR3 extends over 13 amino acids. The junction had 8 bases not matched to a gene; V was cut back by 4 bases and J by 8 bases. CDR1 is SGDLS, CDR2 YYNGEE, per germline. CDR3 residues: CASSPRGLGEAFF. CDR3 DNA sequence: TGTGCCAGCAGCCCCAGGGGGTTAGGAGAAGCTTTCTTT.

In this sample, this clonotype turned up many times. The genes are TRBV11-2 and TRBJ2-7; D is uncertain. Germline lookup yields CDR1 SGHAT and CDR2 FQNNGV. V was pared by 2 bases and J by 7 bases, with 9 bases between. CDR3 length: 12 amino acids. CDR3 protein: CASSLRLGEQYF. The CDR3 nucleotides read TGTGCCAGCAGCTTACGTCTCGGGGAGCAGTACTTC. Together with reference TRBV11-2 and TRBJ2-7, the CDR3 gives the full variable domain: EAGVAQSPRYKIIEKRQSVAFWCNPISGHATLYWYQQILGQGPKLLIQFQNNGVVDDSQLPKDRFSAERLKGVDSTLKIQPAKLEDSAVYLCASSLRLGEQYFGPGTRLTVT.

This clonotype was observed a few times. The gene calls are TRBV30 and TRBJ1-2; 9 bases align to TRBD1. The germline V gene has CDR1 GTSNPN and CDR2 SVGIG (reference sequence). V was clipped by 2 bases and J by 7 bases; unmatched bases: 8. The CDR3 sequence is 14 residues long. The CDR3 DNA sequence: TGTGCCTGGAGTACCGGGACAGGGTCCCTTGGCTACACCTTC. It is translated as CAWSTGTGSLGYTF.

The CDR3, as DNA: TGTGCCAGCACCTCTAGCGGGAGGGCCGGCACCGGGGAGCTGTTTTTT. It specifies CASTSSGRAGTGELFF. The V and J genes are TRBV2 and TRBJ2-2; 12 nucleotides align to TRBD2. Germline trimming cut 7 bases from V and 4 bases from J; bases unmatched to any gene: 7. This CDR3 is 16 amino acids long. Germline-derived CDR1 and CDR2 are SNHLY and FYNNEI.

This clonotype has a handful of counts. The chain carries TRBV10-3 and TRBJ1-1, with D uncertain. The germline V and J ends were trimmed by 3 bases and 0 bases, with 11 bases remaining between them. The CDR3 is made up of 15 amino acids. Germline CDR1 reads ENHRY; CDR2 reads SYGVKD. In nucleotides, the CDR3 is TGTGCCATCAGTGATTCGGTGCGCCTGAACACTGAAGCTTTCTTT. It is translated as CAISDSVRLNTEAFF.

The chain employs TRBV4-1 and TRBJ1-5, with D perhaps matching TRBD1 (5 bases). Trimming stripped 3 bases from V and 3 bases from J, with 12 bases between. This CDR3 is 15 amino acids long. Germline V lookup: CDR1 MGHRA, CDR2 YSYEKL. The CDR3 nucleotides are TGCGCCAGCAGCCAGGACGACAGAATCAATCAGCCCCAGCATTTT. This translates into CASSQDDRINQPQHF.

The CDR3 nucleotides are TGTGCCATCAGTGAGTCGATGAGCACAGATACGCAGTATTTT. It translates to CAISESMSTDTQYF. The chain uses TRBV10-3 and TRBJ2-3; D remains ambiguous. V was clipped by 0 bases and J by 0 bases, with 4 bases between them. CDR1 is ENHRY, CDR2 SYGVKD, per germline. The CDR3 has 14 residues.

This clonotype occurred many times. The rearrangement uses TRBV6-1 and TRBJ1-2, with D hard to call. The V gene's germline CDR1 is MNHNS and CDR2 SASEGT. The CDR3 contains 13 residues. Deletions cut 2 bases from V and 0 bases from J, with 4 bases between. Written as DNA, the CDR3 is TGTGCCAGCAGTGAATTAACTAACTATGGCTACACCTTC. Translating gives CASSELTNYGYTF.